The 18 T cell receptor beta chains given below trace back to one sample, sequenced in a study of CXCR3-negative and CXCR3-positive naive CD8 T cells. General study findings and limits: Relative to CXCR3-negative naive cells, CXCR3-positive naive cells had more hydrophobic TRB CDR3s.

5' RACE with UMI labels generated the TRB cDNA libraries. Using the 5' RACE reads, TCRdb records one entry per CDR3 protein without DNA. The repertoire table contains about 110,000 distinct CDR3 sequences. These receptors' antigens are unknown. Specimen: naive CXCR3+ CD8+ T cells from blood. The subset here: CD45RO-CCR7+CD27+CD95- naive CD8+ T cells expressing CXCR3 (TNR3+). These receptors were taken from a human donor in good health. Some clones in this sample may be carry-over from other donors' samples.

The CDR3 loop reads CAIGLSGNEQFF. The gene calls are TRBV10-3 and TRBJ2-1; the TCRdb call, TRBD2, lacks DNA for checking. The CDR3 contains 12 residues. The V gene's germline CDR1 is ENHRY and CDR2 SYGVKD.

The V call is TRBV5-1, the J call TRBJ2-7; the D call of TRBD1 rests on TCRdb alone, since no DNA is present to check it. Per the germline V gene, CDR1 is SGHRS and CDR2 is YFSETQ. This CDR3 is built from 14 residues. The CDR3 spells CASSFGTGQLEQYF.

This chain uses TRBV29-1 with TRBJ2-1; without DNA, the TCRdb call of TRBD2 cannot be checked. This CDR3 comprises 11 residues. The germline CDR1 and CDR2 sequences are SQVTM and ANQGSEA. The CDR3 sequence: CSVREYNEQFF.

This chain joins TRBV7-9 and TRBJ2-7. The CDR3 is 13 amino acids. CDR1 is SEHNR, CDR2 FQNEAQ, per germline (reference sequence). The CDR3 region is CASSFSNSYEQYF.

The chain carries TRBV11-3 and TRBJ2-3. The length of the CDR3 is 12 residues. Germline CDR1 reads SGHNT; CDR2 reads YENEEA. The CDR3 loop is CASSHALDTQYF.

The chain uses TRBV29-1 and TRBJ2-1; the TRBD1 assignment by TCRdb is unverifiable without DNA. CDR3 size: 13 residues. The germline V gene encodes CDR1 SQVTM and CDR2 ANQGSEA. This CDR3 reads CSVEQGLDNEQFF.

This chain joins TRBV5-1 and TRBJ2-7. The germline V gene encodes CDR1 SGHRS and CDR2 YFSETQ. This CDR3 is 13 amino acids long. CDR3 protein: CASMEPHSYEQYF.

The rearrangement uses TRBV7-9 and TRBJ1-1. In germline, CDR1 is SEHNR, CDR2 FQNEAQ (reference sequence). CDR3 length: 12 residues. The CDR3 loop is CASSLGAVGRIF.

The chain carries TRBV7-9 and TRBJ2-5; no DNA is available, so the TRBD1 call from TCRdb remains unchecked. Germline V gives CDR1 SEHNR, CDR2 FQNEAQ (reference sequence). The CDR3 extends over 14 amino acids. CDR3 loop: CASSLGRYQETQYF.

The V gene is TRBV6-5, the J gene TRBJ2-3. CDR3 length: 11 residues. Germline V gene data show CDR1 as MNHEY and CDR2 as SVGAGI. The CDR3 is CASSSADTQYF.

This chain links TRBV7-9 with TRBJ1-2; TCRdb's D gene call, TRBD1, goes unchecked for lack of DNA. Germline CDR1 reads SEHNR; CDR2 reads FQNEAQ (reference sequence). The CDR3 runs 12 residues. The CDR3 here is CASSLVPWDYTF.

The V and J genes are TRBV6-4 and TRBJ2-7; TCRdb names TRBD2, which stays unverified in the absence of DNA. The CDR3 sequence is 13 residues long. Germline loops: CDR1 MRHNA, CDR2 SNTAGT. The CDR3 here is CANTPPRSYEQYF.

The chain carries TRBV29-1 and TRBJ2-1; lacking DNA, the TRBD1 call made by TCRdb goes unchecked. The length of the CDR3 is 11 residues. CDR1 and CDR2 (germline): SQVTM, ANQGSEA. CDR3 in amino acids: CSVPQGNEQFF.

The rearrangement links TRBV6-2 or TRBV6-3 to TRBJ2-1; with no DNA, the TCRdb D assignment of TRBD1 cannot be verified. Germline lookup yields CDR1 MNHEY and CDR2 SVGEGT. This CDR3 has 11 amino acids. The CDR3 here is CASSPGTGIIF.

V gene TRBV30 combines with J gene TRBJ2-7; with no DNA, the TCRdb D assignment of TRBD1 cannot be verified. Germline-derived CDR1 and CDR2 are GTSNPN and SVGIG (reference sequence). CDR3 length: 11 residues. CDR3 loop: CAENRGVEQYF.

The V and J genes are TRBV4-3 and TRBJ1-5; without DNA, the TCRdb call of TRBD1 cannot be checked. CDR3 length: 15 amino acids. Looked up from germline, CDR1 is LGHNA and CDR2 is YSLEER. The CDR3 spells CASSQLTGENQPQHF.

This chain joins TRBV27 and TRBJ1-5; the D gene TCRdb calls, TRBD1, cannot be checked with no DNA. This CDR3 spans 17 amino acids. Germline assignment: CDR1 MNHEY and CDR2 SMNVEV (reference sequence). CDR3 in amino acids: CASAPGTGTYSNQPQHF.

V and J are TRBV5-1 and TRBJ2-7. The length of the CDR3 is 15 residues. Germline loops: CDR1 SGHRS, CDR2 YFSETQ. CDR3 sequence: CASSLAFDSAYEQYF.